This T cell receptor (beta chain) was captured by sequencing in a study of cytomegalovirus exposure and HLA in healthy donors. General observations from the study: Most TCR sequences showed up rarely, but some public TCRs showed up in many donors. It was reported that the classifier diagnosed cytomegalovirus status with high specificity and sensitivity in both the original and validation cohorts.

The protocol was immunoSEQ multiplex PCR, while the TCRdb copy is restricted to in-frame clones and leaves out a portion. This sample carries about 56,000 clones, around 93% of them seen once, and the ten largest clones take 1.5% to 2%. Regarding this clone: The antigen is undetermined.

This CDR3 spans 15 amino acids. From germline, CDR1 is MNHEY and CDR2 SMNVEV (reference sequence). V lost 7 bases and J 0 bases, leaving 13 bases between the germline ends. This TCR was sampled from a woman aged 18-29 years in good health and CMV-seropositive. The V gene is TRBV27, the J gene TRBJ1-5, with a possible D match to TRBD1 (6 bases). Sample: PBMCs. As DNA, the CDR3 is TGTGCCAGCACCGAGGACAGTTATAGCAATCAGCCCCAGCATTTT. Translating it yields CASTEDSYSNQPQHF.